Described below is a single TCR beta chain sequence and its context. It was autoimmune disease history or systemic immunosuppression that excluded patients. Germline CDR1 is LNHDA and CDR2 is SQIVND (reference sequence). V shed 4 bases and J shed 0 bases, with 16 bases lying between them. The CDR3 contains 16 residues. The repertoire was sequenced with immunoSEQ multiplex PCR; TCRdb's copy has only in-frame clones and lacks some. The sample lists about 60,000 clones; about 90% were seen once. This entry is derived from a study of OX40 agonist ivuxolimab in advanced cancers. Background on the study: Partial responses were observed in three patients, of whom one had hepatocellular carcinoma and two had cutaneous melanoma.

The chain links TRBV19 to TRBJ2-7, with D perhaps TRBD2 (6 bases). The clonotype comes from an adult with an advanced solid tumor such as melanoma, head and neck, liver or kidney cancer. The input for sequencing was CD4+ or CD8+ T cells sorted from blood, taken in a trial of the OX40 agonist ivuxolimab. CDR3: CASSRGWTIDSYEQYF. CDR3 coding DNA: TGTGCCAGTAGTAGGGGATGGACTATCGACTCCTACGAGCAGTACTTC.